The 14 T cell receptor beta chains reported below all come from one sample, sequenced in a study of blood T cell repertoires in COVID-19. Using immunoSEQ multiplex PCR, the repertoire was profiled, and TCRdb retains in-frame clones only, with some absent. The repertoire consists of 120,000 to 150,000 clones, with almost 85% occurring once and the leading ten covering 2.5% to 3.5%. The sequenced material came from peripheral blood. The receptors were sampled from a man aged 45-65 years with acute or convalescent COVID-19.

J is TRBJ1-6 and V is TRBV4-1; 7 bases match TRBD1. The trim removed 1 base at V and 10 bases at J, leaving 10 bases unmatched. The CDR3 totals 16 residues. The germline V gene has CDR1 MGHRA and CDR2 YSYEKL. CDR3 region: CASSQVSTGVGSPLHF. DNA of the CDR3: TGCGCCAGCAGCCAAGTTTCCACAGGGGTAGGGTCACCCCTCCACTTT.

This chain links TRBV19 with TRBJ2-2; tentative D call: TRBD2 (6 bases). Germline lookup yields CDR1 LNHDA and CDR2 SQIVND (reference sequence). The CDR3 consists of 14 residues. With 9 bases removed from V and 1 base from J, the gap between germline ends came to 12 bases. The CDR3 is CASGDSLNTGELFF. Here the CDR3 DNA reads TGTGCCAGCGGGGACTCCCTGAACACCGGGGAGCTGTTTTTT.

CDR3 DNA sequence: TGTGCCAGCAGCCCTAGAGCGGAGCACAATGAGCAGTTCTTC. Protein product: CASSPRAEHNEQFF. The chain joins TRBV5-5 to TRBJ2-1; the D gene is possibly TRBD2 (5 bases). The CDR3 is 14 residues long. Trimming shortened V by 4 bases and J by 5 bases, and 13 bases separated the two germline ends. Germline V lookup: CDR1 SGHKS, CDR2 YYEKEE (reference sequence).

The rearrangement links TRBV7-3 to TRBJ2-7; 8 nucleotides line up with TRBD2. Germline assignment: CDR1 SGHTA and CDR2 FQGTGA. Trimming removed 5 bases from V and 6 bases from J; junction bases left unmatched: 12. The CDR3 runs 15 residues. Written as DNA, the CDR3 is TGTGCCAGCAGCCAAAAACCGGGGGGGCCGCTCGAGCAGTACTTC. It codes for CASSQKPGGPLEQYF.

Note on this clone: In the same sample, other DNA sequences code for this CDR3. This chain uses TRBV2 with TRBJ2-1, with 14 positions matching TRBD2. Germline lookup yields CDR1 SNHLY and CDR2 FYNNEI. V dropped 6 bases and J dropped 7; count of bases not matched to a gene: 5. This CDR3 region has 15 residues. This CDR3 reads CASRAGTSGGNEQFF. CDR3 DNA sequence: TGTGCCAGCAGGGCCGGGACTAGCGGGGGAAATGAGCAGTTCTTC. The variable domain in full, with the rest retrieved from reference TRBV2 and TRBJ2-1, is EPEVTQTPSHQVTQMGQEVILRCVPISNHLYFYWYRQILGQKVEFLVSFYNNEISEKSEIFDDQFSVERPDGSNFTLKIRSTKLEDSAMYFCASRAGTSGGNEQFFGPGTRLTVL.

The chain combines TRBV7-2 with TRBJ1-5; D is perhaps TRBD1 (6 bases). The length of the CDR3 is 14 residues. Germline V gives CDR1 SGHTA, CDR2 FQGNSA. V dropped 4 bases and J dropped 3 bases, with 10 bases sitting between them. The CDR3 nucleotides read TGTGCCAGCAGCTCCAGGGGATACAATCAGCCCCAGCATTTT. Its protein product is CASSSRGYNQPQHF.

The chain carries TRBV23-1 and TRBJ2-4; tentatively, D is TRBD1 (5 bases). TRBV23-1 is filed as an ORF, its function uncertain. V lost 4 bases to trimming and J lost 0 bases, with 16 bases between them. The length of the CDR3 is 17 residues. The CDR3, as DNA: TGCGCCAGCAGTCGAAAATGGACACGCTTAGCCAAAAACATTCAGTACTTC. Protein sequence: CASSRKWTRLAKNIQYF.

V usage is TRBV9 and J usage is TRBJ1-5, with D perhaps TRBD1 (5 bases). Germline V gene data show CDR1 as SGDLS and CDR2 as YYNGEE. The CDR3 is made up of 17 amino acids. V lost 2 bases, J lost 0 bases, and 15 bases lay in between. CDR3 sequence (DNA): TGTGCCAGCAGCGTCGGGACGGGAGGAAATAGCAATCAGCCCCAGCATTTT. Amino acid sequence: CASSVGTGGNSNQPQHF.

This sequence joins TRBV6-2 or TRBV6-3 and TRBJ2-5; tentatively, D is TRBD1 (6 bases). The V end was cut by 5 bases, the J end by 1 base, with 20 bases between. Germline V lookup: CDR1 MNHEY, CDR2 SVGEGT. The CDR3 is 17 residues long. In nucleotides, the CDR3 is TGTGCCAGCAGTACCTACTCTCAAACAGGGACCCAAGAGACCCAGTACTTC. This gives the protein CASSTYSQTGTQETQYF.

Remarks on this clone: Other DNA sequences in the same sample also yield this CDR3. This sequence joins TRBV19 and TRBJ1-2, with 8 bases identical to TRBD1. The CDR3 has 14 residues. The V and J ends lost 6 bases and 0 bases, in that order; junction bases with no gene match: 3. Germline V CDR1 and CDR2: LNHDA, SQIVND (reference sequence). CDR3 sequence reads: CASSPDRANYGYTF. CDR3 DNA: TGTGCCAGTAGCCCGGACAGGGCTAACTATGGCTACACCTTC.

V is TRBV12-5 and J is TRBJ1-3; D uncertain. CDR1 is LGHNT, CDR2 FRNRAP, per germline. CDR3 length equals 13 residues. V shed 6 bases and J shed 4 bases, with 10 bases lying between them. The CDR3 region is CASGPLEGNTIYF. The CDR3 DNA sequence: TGTGCTAGTGGCCCCCTGGAGGGAAACACCATATATTTT.

Regarding this clone: This sample includes further DNA sequences coding for the same CDR3. V gene TRBV30 combines with J gene TRBJ1-3; no firm D call. Germline assignment: CDR1 GTSNPN and CDR2 SVGIG (reference sequence). Trimming pared 4 bases from V and 0 bases from J, leaving 4 bases between. This CDR3 comprises 12 residues. CDR3 loop: CAWTYSGNTIYF. As DNA, the CDR3 is TGTGCCTGGACTTACTCTGGAAACACCATATATTTT.

The V and J genes are TRBV12-3 or TRBV12-4 and TRBJ1-1, with 7 bases fitting TRBD1. This CDR3 comprises 13 residues. V lost 6 bases to trimming and J lost 7 bases; unmatched junction nucleotides: 8. The CDR3 DNA sequence: TGTGCCAGCAGGGGACAGTCGGGGATTGAAGCTTTCTTT. Encoded protein: CASRGQSGIEAFF.

This clone has just a few counts. The V call is TRBV10-3, the J call TRBJ2-1; TRBD2 agrees at 15 bases. From germline, CDR1 is ENHRY and CDR2 SYGVKD. V dropped 3 bases and J dropped 3; count of bases not matched to a gene: 9. The CDR3 length is 19 residues. As DNA, the CDR3 is TGTGCCATCAGTGACCAGGGGACTAGCGGGAGGCCGATCTACAATGAGCAGTTCTTC. It encodes CAISDQGTSGRPIYNEQFF.